Below are 28 T cell receptor beta chains sequenced from a single sample in a study of blood T cell repertoires in COVID-19. This table comes from immunoSEQ multiplex PCR, and its TCRdb copy is limited to in-frame clones, with some not included. The sample yields roughly 190,000 clones, roughly 80% seen once. The sequenced sample was peripheral blood. These TCRs come from a man aged 55 to 70 with acute or convalescent COVID-19.

The chain has TRBV9 and TRBJ1-2; no reliable D call. This CDR3 region has 12 residues. Germline CDR1 and CDR2: SGDLS and YYNGEE. The V end lost 0 bases, the J end lost 10 bases, and 10 bases lay between the germline ends. The CDR3 bases are TGTGCCAGCAGCGTAGGAGCCGGGATCTACACCTTC. Amino acid sequence: CASSVGAGIYTF.

This chain joins TRBV12-3 or TRBV12-4 and TRBJ1-2, with D unclear. There are 13 residues in the CDR3. The ends were cut back, 3 bases at V and 3 bases at J, with 8 bases in the middle. CDR3 amino acids: CASSFEGDYGYTF. The CDR3 DNA is TGTGCCAGCAGTTTTGAAGGAGACTATGGCTACACCTTC.

V usage is TRBV24-1 and J usage is TRBJ1-2; D is possibly TRBD1 (6 bases). Germline V gives CDR1 KGHDR, CDR2 SFDVKD. Trimming removed 4 bases at V and 8 bases at J, with 13 bases between. The CDR3 runs 13 residues. CDR3 in amino acids: CATSEPGERGYTF. CDR3 nucleotides: TGTGCCACCAGTGAACCAGGGGAACGGGGCTACACCTTC.

J is TRBJ2-5 and V is TRBV5-4; no definite D call. This CDR3 comprises 14 residues. Germline V gives CDR1 SGHNT, CDR2 YYREEE (reference sequence). The germline V and J ends were trimmed by 4 bases and 5 bases, with 15 bases remaining between them. CDR3 sequence (DNA): TGTGCCAGCAGCCTGCCTAGAATCGGGGAGACCCAGTACTTC. It codes for CASSLPRIGETQYF.

The chain carries TRBV6-6 and TRBJ2-1; 13 bases are shared with TRBD2. The CDR3 loop spans 15 amino acids. CDR1 is MNHNY and CDR2 is SVGAGI in the germline V gene (reference sequence). V gave up 4 bases and J gave up 6 bases; unmatched junction bases: 3. The CDR3 protein is CASSSRTSGSNEQFF. CDR3 nucleotide sequence: TGTGCCAGCAGTTCCAGGACTAGCGGGAGCAATGAGCAGTTCTTC.

This rearrangement joins TRBV5-4 to TRBJ2-2; no reliable D call. This CDR3 is built from 13 residues. Per germline, CDR1 SGHNT and CDR2 YYREEE (reference sequence). V was cut by 4 bases and J by 7 bases, with 11 bases left in between. CDR3 in DNA: TGTGCCAGCAGCGCCACTCCTAGCGGGGAGCTGTTTTTT. This encodes CASSATPSGELFF.

This clone was seen a few times. The chain is built from TRBV7-9 and TRBJ1-3; unclear D gene. CDR3 length: 20 amino acids. The germline V and J ends were trimmed by 7 bases and 1 base, with 29 bases remaining between them. CDR1 and CDR2 (germline): SEHNR, FQNEAQ (reference sequence). The CDR3 DNA follows: TGTGCCAGCACCCCCCCTCTAGGTCGTGGCAGTTACGAGTCTGGAAACACCATATATTTT. This sequence encodes CASTPPLGRGSYESGNTIYF.

This chain links TRBV11-2 with TRBJ2-2; D possibly corresponds to TRBD1 (5 bases). With 0 bases removed from V and 0 bases from J, the gap between germline ends came to 5 bases. Germline CDR1 SGHAT, CDR2 FQNNGV. This CDR3 region has 15 residues. The CDR3 sequence is CASSLDRANTGELFF. DNA for the CDR3: TGTGCCAGCAGCTTAGACAGGGCGAACACCGGGGAGCTGTTTTTT.

This clone was counted once. The chain combines TRBV5-1 with TRBJ2-1; 11 bases agree with TRBD2. CDR1 is SGHRS and CDR2 is YFSETQ in the germline V gene. V shed 5 bases, J shed 8 bases, and the junction held 9 bases outside the gene matches. This CDR3 has 15 residues. In nucleotides, the CDR3 is TGCGCCAGCAGTTTTACTAGCGGGAGTATGGATGAGCAGTTCTTC. Translated: CASSFTSGSMDEQFF.

A few counts support this clone. The V and J genes are TRBV6-1 and TRBJ1-1; D uncertain. Trimming took 1 base from V and 6 from J, leaving 12 bases between them. CDR1 and CDR2 (germline): MNHNS, SASEGT. This CDR3 region has 14 residues. In DNA form, the CDR3 reads TGTGCCAGCAGTGAAGTTCCAGTTGAGGCTGAAGCTTTCTTT. Translation: CASSEVPVEAEAFF.

The chain has TRBV9 and TRBJ2-1, with TRBD2 identical over 16 bases. The CDR3 spans 16 residues. J lost 10 bases, V lost 3 bases, and 7 bases had no gene match. CDR1 is SGDLS, CDR2 YYNGEE, per germline. CDR3 amino acids: CASSASGLAGGPEQFF. CDR3 in DNA: TGTGCCAGCAGCGCCTCGGGACTAGCGGGAGGGCCCGAGCAGTTCTTC.

The chain combines TRBV2 with TRBJ2-1, with TRBD2 matching 13 bases. Trimming at V came to 5 bases and at J to 3 bases, leaving 10 bases not matched to a gene. Germline V gene data show CDR1 as SNHLY and CDR2 as FYNNEI. The CDR3 runs to 18 residues. CDR3 bases: TGTGCCAGCAGTACCCCCACTAGCGGGAGGGCCAGCTACAATGAGCAGTTCTTC. Translating it yields CASSTPTSGRASYNEQFF.

This rearrangement joins TRBV5-4 to TRBJ2-5; the D gene is possibly TRBD1 (5 bases). This CDR3 is built from 13 residues. The germline V gene encodes CDR1 SGHNT and CDR2 YYREEE (reference sequence). V lost 4 bases and J lost 5, with 12 bases in between. In nucleotides, the CDR3 is TGTGCCAGCAGCCCCGACAGTGCGGAGACCCAGTACTTC. Encoded protein: CASSPDSAETQYF.

This clone was recorded once. The gene calls are TRBV6-2 or TRBV6-3 and TRBJ2-4; 8 nucleotides match TRBD1. V lost 5 bases and J lost 3; bases outside the gene matches: 15. The CDR3 extends over 18 amino acids. Germline-derived CDR1 and CDR2 are MNHEY and SVGEGT. The CDR3 DNA follows: TGTGCCAGCAGTACCTTACCCGTGACAGGGGTGGGCAAAAACATTCAGTACTTC. This encodes CASSTLPVTGVGKNIQYF.

The chain joins TRBV4-1 to TRBJ1-3, with D uncertain. The length of the CDR3 is 12 residues. V was cut by 10 bases and J by 0 bases, with 7 bases left in between. Germline V gene sequence: CDR1 MGHRA, CDR2 YSYEKL. The CDR3 bases are TGCGCCACCTCGGGCTCTGGAAACACCATATATTTT. It translates to CATSGSGNTIYF.

The table lists this clone with a few counts. The J gene is TRBJ2-7, the V gene TRBV18, with 8 bases lining up with TRBD2. Germline V lookup: CDR1 KGHSH, CDR2 LQKENI. The J segment lost 4 bases and the V segment lost 6 bases, leaving 5 bases of the junction unmatched. There are 13 residues in the CDR3. CDR3 loop: CASSAGTSYEQYF. DNA of the CDR3: TGTGCCAGCTCGGCCGGGACTAGTTACGAGCAGTACTTC.

This chain links TRBV20-1 with TRBJ2-3; 8 nucleotides match TRBD2. Germline CDR1 reads DFQATT; CDR2 reads SNEGSKA (reference sequence). This CDR3 spans 15 amino acids. Trimming cost V 3 bases and J 1 base; bases outside gene matches: 6. This CDR3 reads CSASGAGVGTDTQYF. CDR3 coding DNA: TGCAGTGCTAGTGGAGCGGGAGTGGGCACAGATACGCAGTATTTT.

The chain's CDR3 is CASSRYRETTNEKLFF. CDR3 nucleotides: TGTGCCAGCAGCCGGTACAGGGAAACAACTAATGAAAAACTGTTTTTT. The rearrangement uses TRBV4-2 and TRBJ1-4, with TRBD1 as a possible D gene (6 bases). Germline V gives CDR1 LGHNA, CDR2 YNFKEQ. The CDR3 contains 16 residues. V lost 4 bases, J lost 0 bases, and 12 bases lay in between.

The chain joins TRBV9 to TRBJ2-1; possible D gene TRBD2, 5 bases. The CDR3 extends over 15 amino acids. The germline V and J ends were trimmed by 0 bases and 4 bases, with 11 bases remaining between them. Germline CDR1 and CDR2: SGDLS and YYNGEE. CDR3 amino acids: CASSVERVRYNEQFF. Here the CDR3 DNA reads TGTGCCAGCAGCGTAGAGAGGGTCAGGTACAATGAGCAGTTCTTC.

This chain joins TRBV4-1 and TRBJ2-3, with TRBD2 identical over 11 bases. With V trimmed by 2 bases and J by 0 bases, 4 bases remained unmatched. Germline CDR1 MGHRA, CDR2 YSYEKL. The CDR3 has 17 amino acids. The CDR3 loop is CASSQTGLAASTDTQYF. Written as DNA, the CDR3 is TGCGCCAGCAGCCAAACGGGACTAGCGGCTAGCACAGATACGCAGTATTTT.

The chain uses TRBV4-2 and TRBJ1-1; TRBD1 agrees at 8 bases. The CDR3 contains 16 residues. J was trimmed by 10 bases and V by 1 base; bases with no gene match: 14. Germline CDR1 and CDR2: LGHNA and YNFKEQ. CDR3 loop: CASSQVIQTGGNIAFF. CDR3 bases: TGTGCCAGCAGCCAAGTAATCCAAACAGGGGGGAATATAGCTTTCTTT.

In DNA, the CDR3 is TGTGCCAGCAGTTCCGGGACTAGGTCGAACACCGGGGAGCTGTTTTTT. Protein product: CASSSGTRSNTGELFF. This rearrangement joins TRBV6-4 to TRBJ2-2, with 8 bases identical to TRBD2. V shed 5 bases and J 0 bases; nucleotides not matched to a gene: 5. The CDR3 has 16 amino acids. Germline CDR1 and CDR2: MRHNA and SNTAGT.

This chain uses TRBV29-1 with TRBJ1-1; 7 nucleotides agree with TRBD1. The germline CDR1 and CDR2 sequences are SQVTM and ANQGSEA. V dropped 5 bases and J dropped 0; count of bases not matched to a gene: 9. This CDR3 is 15 amino acids long. Here the CDR3 DNA reads TGCAGCGTTCGGACAGGTTGGGGGATGAACACTGAAGCTTTCTTT. This sequence encodes CSVRTGWGMNTEAFF.

The chain employs TRBV6-5 and TRBJ1-3, with 7 bases fitting TRBD1. The junction had 0 bases not matched to a gene; V was cut back by 2 bases and J by 2 bases. Germline V gene sequence: CDR1 MNHEY, CDR2 SVGAGI. This CDR3 is 14 amino acids long. The CDR3 reads CASSYGTAGNTIYF. CDR3 nucleotide sequence: TGTGCCAGCAGTTACGGGACAGCTGGAAACACCATATATTTT.

This chain links TRBV6-6 with TRBJ1-4; D is unclear. The length of the CDR3 is 15 residues. V was cut by 0 bases and J by 4 bases, with 9 bases left in between. The germline V gene encodes CDR1 MNHNY and CDR2 SVGAGI (reference sequence). The CDR3 loop reads CASSYSDGLNEKLFF. For the CDR3, the DNA is TGTGCCAGCAGTTACTCGGATGGACTTAATGAAAAACTGTTTTTT.

The chain couples TRBV7-8 to TRBJ2-7; TRBD2 matches 11 bases. CDR3 size: 16 residues. Trimming took 3 bases from V and 0 from J; bases not matched to a gene: 4. Germline V lookup: CDR1 SGHVS, CDR2 FQNEAQ. The CDR3 sequence is CASSFLTSGVSYEQYF. The CDR3 DNA sequence: TGTGCCAGCAGCTTCTTGACTAGCGGGGTCTCCTACGAGCAGTACTTC.

This chain joins TRBV29-1 and TRBJ2-3; 8 bases map to TRBD1. V dropped 4 bases and J dropped 3; count of bases not matched to a gene: 9. This CDR3 is 15 amino acids long. Germline V lookup: CDR1 SQVTM, CDR2 ANQGSEA. The CDR3, as DNA: TGCAGCGTTGTATTGTCAGGGGGCGCGACAGATACGCAGTATTTT. It translates to CSVVLSGGATDTQYF.

This CDR3 is CASSIDRASRGYTF. The CDR3 DNA reads as TGTGCCAGTAGTATCGACAGGGCTTCACGTGGCTACACCTTC. The rearrangement joins TRBV19 to TRBJ1-2; 7 nucleotides match TRBD1. CDR1 and CDR2 from the germline V gene are LNHDA and SQIVND (reference sequence). The CDR3 is 14 residues long. J was trimmed by 7 bases and V by 3 bases; bases with no gene match: 8.